This T cell receptor beta chain originates from a study of blood T cell repertoires in COVID-19. The data were produced by immunoSEQ multiplex PCR, yet TCRdb's version contains in-frame clones alone and is incomplete. The data contain around 280,000 clones, 87% of them singletons. The cohort comprised adults aged 18 to 89 years residing in under 25 US areas. The CDR3 sequence is 13 residues long. V was clipped by 4 bases and J by 6 bases, with 11 bases between them. Germline CDR1 and CDR2: KGHDR and SFDVKD. The sample comprised PBMCs or T cells enriched from blood (not recorded which). The chain has TRBV24-1 and TRBJ1-2; tentative D call: TRBD1 (6 bases). The TCR originated in a woman between 40 and 55 years old who had recovered from COVID-19. This CDR3 is CATSDLDSHGYTF. As DNA, the CDR3 is TGTGCCACCAGTGACCTGGACAGCCATGGCTACACCTTC.